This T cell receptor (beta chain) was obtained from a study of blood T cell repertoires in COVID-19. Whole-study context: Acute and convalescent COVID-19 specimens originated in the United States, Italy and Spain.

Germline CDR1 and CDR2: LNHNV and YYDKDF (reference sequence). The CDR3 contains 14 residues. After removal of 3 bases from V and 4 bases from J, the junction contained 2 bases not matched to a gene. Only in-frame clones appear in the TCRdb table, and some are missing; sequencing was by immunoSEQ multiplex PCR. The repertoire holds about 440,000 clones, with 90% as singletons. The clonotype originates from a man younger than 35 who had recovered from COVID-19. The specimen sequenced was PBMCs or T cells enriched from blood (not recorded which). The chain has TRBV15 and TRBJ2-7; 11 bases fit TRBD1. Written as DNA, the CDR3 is TGTGCCACCAGCAGGGACAGGGGGCCTTACGAGCAGTACTTC. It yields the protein CATSRDRGPYEQYF.